This T cell receptor (beta chain) appears in the sequencing data of a study of PD-L1 blockade in urothelial cancer. The method was immunoSEQ multiplex PCR; TCRdb's version includes in-frame clones alone and lacks a portion of them. Of about 88,000 clones detected, approximately 91% appear once; the ten largest clones hold roughly a tenth. Germline values: CDR1 SQVTM, CDR2 ANQGSEA. Trimming at V came to 7 bases and at J to 0 bases, leaving 6 bases not matched to a gene. This CDR3 has 13 residues. The chain has TRBV29-1 and TRBJ2-7; 7 bases are a match to TRBD2. The receptor comes from a man in his fifties or sixties with urothelial cancer. This material consisted of PBMCs, taken around atezolizumab (anti-PD-L1) treatment. The CDR3 spells CSARGGSSYEQYF. CDR3 nucleotide sequence: TGCAGCGCTAGGGGCGGGAGCTCCTACGAGCAGTACTTC.